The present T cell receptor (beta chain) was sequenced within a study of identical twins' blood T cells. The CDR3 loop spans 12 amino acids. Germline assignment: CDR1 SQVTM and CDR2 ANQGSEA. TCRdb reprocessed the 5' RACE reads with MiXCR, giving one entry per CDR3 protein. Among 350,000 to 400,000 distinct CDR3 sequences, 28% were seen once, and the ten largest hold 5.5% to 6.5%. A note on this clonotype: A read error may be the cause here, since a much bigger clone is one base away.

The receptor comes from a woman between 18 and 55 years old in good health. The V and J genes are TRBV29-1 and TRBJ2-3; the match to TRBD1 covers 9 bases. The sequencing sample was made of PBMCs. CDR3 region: CNQGQGTDTQYF. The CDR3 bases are TGCAACCAAGGACAGGGGACAGATACGCAGTATTTT.